These T cell receptor beta chains were read from a single sample in a study of blood T cells in healthy people across ages. TCRdb used MiXCR to reprocess the 5' RACE reads, holding one entry per CDR3 protein. The repertoire has about 730,000 distinct CDR3 sequences, around 40% of them found once; the top ten carry approximately 22%. The sample was blood. The receptors were gathered from an older woman in good health. Both conserved end residues are part of each CDR3. D genes are given only for firm matches. For some rows the clone size is stated as once, few or many, or as a class when expanded; others skip it.

V: TRBV7-2
D: TRBD2
size: NA
J: TRBJ2-1
DNA: TGTGCCAGCAGCTTAACGCGGGGGGCAGGCGAGCAGTTCTTC
CDR3: CASSLTRGAGEQFF

V: TRBV27
D: NA
size: NA
J: TRBJ2-3
DNA: TGTGCCAGCAGTTTATCTGAGGGGCCGAGCACAGATACGCAGTATTTT
CDR3: CASSLSEGPSTDTQYF

V: TRBV29-1
D: TRBD2
size: NA
J: TRBJ2-3
DNA: TGCAGCGTGCGGGAGCGGTACACAGATACGCAGTATTTT
CDR3: CSVRERYTDTQYF

V: TRBV6-5
D: TRBD1
size: NA
J: TRBJ2-1
DNA: TGTGCCAGCAGCATGACAGGGCTTGGTGAGCAGTTCTTT
CDR3: CASSMTGLGEQFF

V: TRBV14
D: TRBD1
size: few
J: TRBJ2-1
DNA: TGTGCCAGCAGCACCCGGGACAGGGGAAGCAATGAGCAGTTCTTC
CDR3: CASSTRDRGSNEQFF

V: TRBV7-2
D: NA
size: NA
J: TRBJ1-1
DNA: TGTGCCAGCAGCTTAGGGGGTGTCCGCACTGAAGCTTTCTTT
CDR3: CASSLGGVRTEAFF

V: TRBV4-3
D: NA
size: once
J: TRBJ1-5
DNA: TGCGCCAGCAGCCAAGATGAGGGCCAGCCCCAGCATTTT
CDR3: CASSQDEGQPQHF

V: TRBV20-1
D: NA
size: NA
J: TRBJ1-1
DNA: TGCAGTGCTCACACTCCGGGACTTACTGAAGCTTTCTTT
CDR3: CSAHTPGLTEAFF

V: TRBV7-6
D: NA
size: few
J: TRBJ2-3
DNA: TGTGCCAGCAGCTCAGCTGGGGGGTACACAGATACGCAGTATTTT
CDR3: CASSSAGGYTDTQYF

V: TRBV20-1
D: NA
size: NA
J: TRBJ2-5
DNA: TGCAGTGCTAGGATACAACAAGAGACCCAGTACTTC
CDR3: CSARIQQETQYF

V: TRBV28
D: TRBD2
size: NA
J: TRBJ2-7
DNA: TGTGCCAGCAGTTTATGGAGTATCGGGAGGGCCTACGAGCAGTACTTC
CDR3: CASSLWSIGRAYEQYF

V: TRBV7-2
D: TRBD2
size: few
J: TRBJ2-7
DNA: TGTGCCAGCACTTCTCCTGGACTAGCGGCCTACGAGCAGTACTTC
CDR3: CASTSPGLAAYEQYF

V: TRBV6-1
D: TRBD2
size: once
J: TRBJ2-1
DNA: TGTGCCAGCAGGGCTACTAGCGGAACATACAATGAGCAGTTCTTC
CDR3: CASRATSGTYNEQFF

V: TRBV3-1
D: TRBD2
size: NA
J: TRBJ2-7
DNA: TGTGCCAGCAGGAAGGGACTAGCGGCCTACGAGCAGTACTTC
CDR3: CASRKGLAAYEQYF

V: TRBV9
D: TRBD2
size: NA
J: TRBJ2-3
DNA: TGTGCCAGCAGCGGGGGACTAGCGAACACAGATACGCAGTATTTT
CDR3: CASSGGLANTDTQYF

V: TRBV20-1
D: NA
size: few
J: TRBJ2-7
DNA: TGCAGTGCTTTTCGACAGGGCGGGGAAAGTGAGCAGTACTTC
CDR3: CSAFRQGGESEQYF

V: TRBV5-1
D: NA
size: NA
J: TRBJ2-1
DNA: TGCGCCAGCAGCCCTCAGGGCTACGATGAGCAGTTCTTC
CDR3: CASSPQGYDEQFF

V: TRBV7-2
D: NA
size: few
J: TRBJ2-6
DNA: TGTGCCAGCAGCTTATGGGCCGTAGACACTGGGGCCAACGTCCTGACTTTC
CDR3: CASSLWAVDTGANVLTF

V: TRBV28
D: NA
size: NA
J: TRBJ1-2
DNA: TGTGCCAGCAGTTTGACGGGGGTCTACTATGGCTACACCTTC
CDR3: CASSLTGVYYGYTF

V: TRBV6-2/TRBV6-3
D: NA
size: NA
J: TRBJ2-3
DNA: TGTGCCAGCAATCCCTCCCCACTACGCGGGACAGATACGCAGTATTTT
CDR3: CASNPSPLRGTDTQYF

V: TRBV20-1
D: NA
size: few
J: TRBJ2-3
DNA: TGCAGTGCTAGAGGGAGGGCCACCTTTAATTACACAGATACGCAGTATTTT
CDR3: CSARGRATFNYTDTQYF

V: TRBV3-1
D: NA
size: many
J: TRBJ1-2
DNA: TGTGCCAGCAGCCCAGCCGAAACGGCCTATGGCTACACCTTC
CDR3: CASSPAETAYGYTF

V: TRBV18
D: TRBD1
size: few
J: TRBJ2-5
DNA: TGTGCCAGCTCACCACCTTTCAGGGGGCGGCAGGAGACCCAGTACTTC
CDR3: CASSPPFRGRQETQYF

V: TRBV2
D: NA
size: NA
J: TRBJ2-7
DNA: TGTGCCAGCATCGAGGGGGATGAGCAGTACTTC
CDR3: CASIEGDEQYF

V: TRBV2
D: TRBD2
size: NA
J: TRBJ2-7
DNA: TGTGCCAAGGCGACTAGCGGGATAGACGAGCAGTACTTC
CDR3: CAKATSGIDEQYF

V: TRBV14
D: NA
size: few
J: TRBJ2-2
DNA: TGTGCCAGCAGCCAAGAGACGGTTACCCTCACCGGGGAGCTGTTTTTT
CDR3: CASSQETVTLTGELFF

V: TRBV7-2
D: TRBD1
size: NA
J: TRBJ1-1
DNA: TGTGCCAGCAGCCCATCAGGGGGGACCACTGAAGCTTTCTTT
CDR3: CASSPSGGTTEAFF

V: TRBV10-3
D: NA
size: many
J: TRBJ2-1
DNA: TGTGCCATCAGTGAGTCCGCGGGACCTGAGCAGTTCTTC
CDR3: CAISESAGPEQFF

V: TRBV4-2
D: NA
size: NA
J: TRBJ1-2
DNA: TGTGCCAGCAGCCCCGGCTCGACTTTTTATTATTCGGGTGGCTACACCTTC
CDR3: CASSPGSTFYYSGGYTF

V: TRBV28
D: NA
size: NA
J: TRBJ2-6
DNA: TGTGCCAGCAGTCGAACAACAGGGCGTTACACTGGGGCCAACGTCCTGACTTTC
CDR3: CASSRTTGRYTGANVLTF

V: TRBV7-8
D: NA
size: NA
J: TRBJ2-3
DNA: TGTGCCAGCAGCTTCGAGGGCCCGGGTAGCACAAATACGCAGTATTTT
CDR3: CASSFEGPGSTNTQYF

V: TRBV10-3
D: NA
size: NA
J: TRBJ2-1
DNA: TGTGCCATCATTGACGAGGGCGGCAGGGAGGTTAGGGACAACAATGAGCAGTTCTTC
CDR3: CAIIDEGGREVRDNNEQFF

V: TRBV11-2
D: NA
size: NA
J: TRBJ1-2
DNA: TGTGCCAGCAGCTTAGACCCAACTCAGGGTTCCTATGGCTACACCTTC
CDR3: CASSLDPTQGSYGYTF

V: TRBV7-7
D: TRBD2
size: few
J: TRBJ2-1
DNA: TGTGCCAGCACCTTCCTCCTAGCGGGGGTTTACAATGAGCAGTTCTTC
CDR3: CASTFLLAGVYNEQFF

V: TRBV28
D: TRBD1
size: NA
J: TRBJ1-2
DNA: TGTGCCAGCAGCCGTGGACAGGTAGAGGGCTACACCTTC
CDR3: CASSRGQVEGYTF

V: TRBV20-1
D: NA
size: few
J: TRBJ2-3
DNA: TGCAGTGCTAGATGGGGATCTAGCACAGATACGCAGTATTTT
CDR3: CSARWGSSTDTQYF